This T cell receptor beta chain stems from a study of T-cell reconstitution after alpha-beta-depleted transplantation in children. Study observations and caveats: At the one-year point after transplant, T-cell counts and TCRbeta diversity were found to come mostly from T cells that had been newly produced. After transplant, high TCRbeta diversity at day 60 in some patients arose from surviving recipient T cells and thymic progenitors. Expanded graft clones, several hundred of them, were reportedly the source of alpha-beta T cells about two months after transplant.

The CDR3 spans 15 residues. Germline CDR1 MGHRA, CDR2 YSYEKL. V was shortened by 5 bases and J by 1 base, with 15 bases between the two germline ends. With respect to this clonotype: Its antigen is not identified.

Unique molecular identifiers were used to barcode this TCRbeta library. TCRdb reprocessed the PCR reads with MiXCR, giving one entry per CDR3 protein. Seen here are fewer than 500,000 distinct CDR3 sequences, 43% observed once, and the top ten hold under 35%. Material: PBMCs, obtained before TCRalphabeta/CD19-depleted stem cell transplant. The TCR sequence derives from a girl aged 2-9 years with aplastic anemia, due to receive a stem cell transplant. The chain couples TRBV4-1 to TRBJ2-7; weak D call: TRBD1 (6 bases). CDR3 sequence: CASSARDTVSYEQYF. CDR3 coding DNA: TGCGCCAGCAGCGCCCGGGACACTGTGTCCTACGAGCAGTACTTC.